This T cell receptor (delta chain) comes out of a study of γδ T cells in repeated Plasmodium falciparum infection. Study information: Samples were taken at baseline, before some infections, and 21 days after each.

General study results and limits: Many TCRgamma sequences overlapped between individuals in stable Vgamma9/Vdelta2+ repertoires.

Flow sorting of PBMC yielded separate Vgamma9/Vdelta2+ and Vdelta2-negative gammadelta T cell populations for bulk repertoire analysis. TCRdb ran CATT on the multiplex PCR reads. Of 70,000 to 95,000 delta-chain clones detected, over 1.1% appear once; the ten largest clones hold around 8.5%. Turning to this clone: Antigen specificity is unknown. A far larger clone is only one base removed, so a read error is likely. This CDR3 is also generated by other DNA sequences in the sample.

The V gene's germline CDR1 is TSWWSYY and CDR2 QGS. V shed 4 bases and J shed 0 bases, with 12 bases lying between them. This CDR3 region has 15 residues. The chain carries TRDV1 and TRDJ1; D tentatively fits TRDD1 or TRDD3 (5 bases each). TCRdb offers no J gene call, so here the DNA was matched to germline to obtain one. The sequenced sample consisted of gamma-delta T cells from blood. This clonotype originated in a pool of human donors (malaria-infected and uninfected, not separated). The CDR3 DNA follows: TGTGCTCTTGGGGGCAAATATACGGACACCGATAAACTCATCTTT. This sequence encodes CALGGKYTDTDKLIF.